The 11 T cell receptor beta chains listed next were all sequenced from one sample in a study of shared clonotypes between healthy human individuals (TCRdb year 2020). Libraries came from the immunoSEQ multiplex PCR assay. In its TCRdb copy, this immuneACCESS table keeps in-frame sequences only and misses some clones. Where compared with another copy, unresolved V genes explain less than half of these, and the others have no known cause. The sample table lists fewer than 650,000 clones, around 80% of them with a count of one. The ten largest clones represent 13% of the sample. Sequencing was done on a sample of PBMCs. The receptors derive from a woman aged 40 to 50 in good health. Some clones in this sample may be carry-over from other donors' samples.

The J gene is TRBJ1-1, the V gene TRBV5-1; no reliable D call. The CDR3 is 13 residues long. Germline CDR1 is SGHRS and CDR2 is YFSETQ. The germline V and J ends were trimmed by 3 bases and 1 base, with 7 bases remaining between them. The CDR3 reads CASSSTTNTEAFF. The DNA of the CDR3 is TGCGCCAGCAGCTCCACCACGAACACTGAAGCTTTCTTT.

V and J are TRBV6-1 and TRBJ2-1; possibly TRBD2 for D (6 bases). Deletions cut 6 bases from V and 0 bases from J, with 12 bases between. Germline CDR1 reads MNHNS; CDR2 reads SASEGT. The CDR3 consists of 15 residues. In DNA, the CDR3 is TGTGCCAGCAGAACGGGAGACCTCTCCTACAATGAGCAGTTCTTC. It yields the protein CASRTGDLSYNEQFF.

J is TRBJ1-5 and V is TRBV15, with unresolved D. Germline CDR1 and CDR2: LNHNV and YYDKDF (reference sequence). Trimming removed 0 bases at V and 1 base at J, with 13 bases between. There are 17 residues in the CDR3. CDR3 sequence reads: CATSREKVGQSNQPQHF. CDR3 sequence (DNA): TGTGCCACCAGCAGAGAAAAGGTAGGGCAAAGCAATCAGCCCCAGCATTTT.

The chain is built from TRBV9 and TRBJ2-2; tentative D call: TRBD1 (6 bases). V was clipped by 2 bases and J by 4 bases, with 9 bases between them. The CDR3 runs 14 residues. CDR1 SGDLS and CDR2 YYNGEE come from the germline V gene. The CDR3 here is CASSVQGSTGELFF. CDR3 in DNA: TGTGCCAGCAGCGTGCAGGGGAGCACCGGGGAGCTGTTTTTT.

CDR3 amino acids: CASSDPLAGENYEQYF. CDR3 nucleotide sequence: TGCGCCAGCAGCGATCCCCTAGCGGGAGAAAACTACGAGCAGTACTTC. The chain couples TRBV5-1 to TRBJ2-5, with TRBD2 matching over 10 bases. The J call is in doubt because the DNA end fits TRBJ2-7 better. This CDR3 comprises 16 residues. Germline CDR1 and CDR2: SGHRS and YFSETQ.

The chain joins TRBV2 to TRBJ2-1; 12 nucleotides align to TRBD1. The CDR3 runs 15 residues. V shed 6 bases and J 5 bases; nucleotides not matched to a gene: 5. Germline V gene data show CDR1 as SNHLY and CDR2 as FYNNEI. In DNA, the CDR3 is TGTGCCAGCAGGAGGGGACAGGGGGCGAACAATGAGCAGTTCTTC. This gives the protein CASRRGQGANNEQFF.

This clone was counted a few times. Here the CDR3 DNA reads TGTGCCAGCAGCTCAACGAACACCGGGGAGCTGTTTTTT. Protein product: CASSSTNTGELFF. The J gene is TRBJ2-2, the V gene TRBV5-4, with D unclear. Germline CDR1 reads SGHNT; CDR2 reads YYREEE (reference sequence). CDR3 length: 13 amino acids. V was clipped by 3 bases and J by 0 bases, with 3 bases between them.

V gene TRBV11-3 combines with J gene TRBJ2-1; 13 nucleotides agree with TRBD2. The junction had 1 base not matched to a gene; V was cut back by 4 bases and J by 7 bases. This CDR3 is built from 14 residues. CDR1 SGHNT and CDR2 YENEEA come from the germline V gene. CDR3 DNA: TGTGCCAGCAGCTCGGGACTAGCGGGAAATGAGCAGTTCTTC. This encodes CASSSGLAGNEQFF.

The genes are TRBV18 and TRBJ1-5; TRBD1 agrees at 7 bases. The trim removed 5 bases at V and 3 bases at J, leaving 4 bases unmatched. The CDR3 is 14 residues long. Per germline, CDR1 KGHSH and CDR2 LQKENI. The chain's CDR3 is CASSTGANNQPQHF. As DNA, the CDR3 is TGTGCCAGCTCAACAGGGGCTAACAATCAGCCCCAGCATTTT.

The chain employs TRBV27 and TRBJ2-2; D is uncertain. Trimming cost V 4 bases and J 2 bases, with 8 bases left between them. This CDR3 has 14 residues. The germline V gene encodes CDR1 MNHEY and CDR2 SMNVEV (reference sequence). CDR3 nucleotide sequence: TGTGCCAGCAGTTGGGCCCCAAACACCGGGGAGCTGTTTTTT. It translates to CASSWAPNTGELFF.

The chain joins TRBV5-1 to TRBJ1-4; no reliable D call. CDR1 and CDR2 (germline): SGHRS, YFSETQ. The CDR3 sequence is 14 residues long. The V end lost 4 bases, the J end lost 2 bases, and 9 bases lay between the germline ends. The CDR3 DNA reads TGCGCCAGCAGCAAATCCGGCACTAATGAAAAACTGTTTTTT. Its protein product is CASSKSGTNEKLFF.